Reported below is one T cell receptor beta chain. Its antigen is undetermined. This sample stems from a study of T cell responses to AZD1222 COVID-19 vaccine. Study results and limitations: Most donors were white British and more were female, and clonal diversity was possibly underestimated. No repertoire was sampled before or during the peak T cell response, only after it.

The CDR3 is made up of 14 amino acids. Per germline, CDR1 LGHDT and CDR2 YNNKEL (reference sequence). The V end was cut by 4 bases, the J end by 4 bases, with 14 bases between. The data were produced by immunoSEQ multiplex PCR, yet TCRdb's version contains in-frame clones alone and is incomplete. This sample yields fewer than 150,000 clones, of which around 84% are seen a single time; around 17% belongs to the top ten. The sample was peripheral blood, taken 28 days after the second AZD1222 dose. The genes are TRBV3-1 (or the pseudogene TRBV3-2) and TRBJ2-7; D is unresolved. This clonotype originated in an adult who received the AZD1222 COVID-19 vaccine. CDR3 DNA sequence: TGTGCCAGCAGCCCCGGTCCCTTTAGATACGAGCAGTACTTC. This gives the protein CASSPGPFRYEQYF.